The 3 T cell receptor beta chains in this list originate from one sample, sequenced in a study of T cell responses to AZD1222 COVID-19 vaccine. Only in-frame clones appear in the TCRdb table, and some are missing; sequencing was by immunoSEQ multiplex PCR. The table records about 96,000 clones, roughly 90% of them present only once. The sequencing here drew on peripheral blood, taken on day 0 of AZD1222 vaccination. The receptors were sampled from an adult in good health.

The chain is built from TRBV27 and TRBJ1-6, with D tentatively TRBD1 (5 bases). This CDR3 spans 15 amino acids. Germline CDR1 is MNHEY and CDR2 is SMNVEV (reference sequence). Trimming left V 0 bases short and J 7 bases short, with 10 bases between. CDR3 sequence reads: CASSLSRTLNSPLHF. CDR3 in DNA: TGTGCCAGCAGTTTATCTAGGACATTGAATTCACCCCTCCACTTT.

The chain uses TRBV12-3 or TRBV12-4 and TRBJ2-1, with D perhaps assigned TRBD1 or TRBD2 (5 bases each). The CDR3 contains 11 residues. Trimming pared 3 bases from V and 13 bases from J, leaving 10 bases between. In DNA, the CDR3 is TGTGCCAGCAGTTTGGGGGAGTTACAGTTCTTC. Its translation is CASSLGELQFF.

Note on this clone: The identical CDR3 is also encoded by other nucleotide sequences in the sample. CDR3 in amino acids: CASSLLAGGPSTGELFF. The CDR3, as DNA: TGTGCCAGCAGCCTATTAGCGGGAGGGCCATCCACCGGGGAGCTGTTTTTT. The chain carries TRBV7-3 and TRBJ2-2; TRBD2 agrees at 11 bases. The trim removed 5 bases at V and 4 bases at J, leaving 9 bases unmatched. Per germline, CDR1 SGHTA and CDR2 FQGTGA. This CDR3 is 17 amino acids long.